One sample yielded the 29 T cell receptor beta chains listed below, sequenced in a study of T cell repertoires in cytomegalovirus infection. Via MiXCR, TCRdb re-called the reads, giving one row per CDR3 protein. This table holds under 350,000 distinct CDR3 sequences, more than 8% found once. The sample was PBMCs. The receptors here all came from a human donor in good health (CMV status not recorded). Some clones in this sample may be carry-over from other donors' samples.

This chain connects TRBV2 to TRBJ2-5; no clear D. The CDR3 sequence is 14 residues long. The V gene lost 2 bases and the J gene lost 2 bases, with 9 bases spanning the gap. Germline assignment: CDR1 SNHLY and CDR2 FYNNEI. CDR3 DNA sequence: TGTGCCAGCAGTGAAATCGTGGCGCAAGAGACCCAGTACTTC. This sequence encodes CASSEIVAQETQYF.

In this sample, this clonotype turned up a few times. The chain couples TRBV20-1 to TRBJ2-7; tentative D call: TRBD2 (6 bases). The V gene's germline CDR1 is DFQATT and CDR2 SNEGSKA (reference sequence). The CDR3 sequence is 14 residues long. With 1 base removed from V and 2 bases from J, the gap between germline ends came to 12 bases. The CDR3 loop is CSARVGTVPYEQYF. CDR3 bases: TGCAGTGCTAGAGTGGGGACTGTCCCCTACGAGCAGTACTTC.

This clonotype appeared many times. This chain uses TRBV5-1 with TRBJ1-1; D might be TRBD1 (6 bases). The CDR3 has 14 amino acids. Germline V gives CDR1 SGHRS, CDR2 YFSETQ. Trimming removed 4 bases from V and 8 bases from J, with 18 bases in between. The CDR3 region is CASSLVIGTPEAFF. The CDR3 region has the DNA TGCGCCAGCAGCCTGGTCATCGGGACACCCGAAGCTTTCTTT.

This clonotype has at least ten counts. V usage is TRBV7-2 and J usage is TRBJ2-3, with 9 bases fitting TRBD2. This CDR3 is 16 amino acids long. Trimming removed 1 base from V and 2 bases from J; junction bases left unmatched: 4. Germline lookup yields CDR1 SGHTA and CDR2 FQGNSA. The CDR3, as DNA: TGTGCCAGCAGCTTAGGGGGACTAGCTTTCACAGATACGCAGTATTTT. Translating gives CASSLGGLAFTDTQYF.

This clonotype has at least ten counts. V usage is TRBV7-6 and J usage is TRBJ2-7, with TRBD1 identical over 7 bases. Losses at the gene ends were 4 bases for V and 1 base for J; bases not matched to a gene: 4. Germline V gene lookup returns CDR1 SGHVS and CDR2 FNYEAQ. The CDR3 runs 14 residues. In nucleotides, the CDR3 is TGTGCCAGCAGCTCCTACAGGGGTTCCTACGAGCAGTACTTC. It codes for CASSSYRGSYEQYF.

This clonotype was recorded a few times. The genes are TRBV3-1 and TRBJ1-3, with TRBD1 matching 7 bases. Germline CDR1 is LGHDT and CDR2 is YNNKEL (reference sequence). The ends lost 1 base at V and 7 bases at J; junction bases unmatched: 10. This CDR3 is built from 16 residues. CDR3 loop: CASSQGPAGQENTIYF. The CDR3, as DNA: TGTGCCAGCAGCCAAGGTCCCGCAGGACAGGAGAACACCATATATTTT.

The V call is TRBV7-9, the J call TRBJ2-3; possible D gene TRBD2, 5 bases. Trimming took off 5 bases at V and 4 bases at J, with 16 bases between the two ends. The length of the CDR3 is 15 residues. Germline loops: CDR1 SEHNR, CDR2 FQNEAQ (reference sequence). Here the CDR3 DNA reads TGTGCCAGCAGCGAGGGCCTCGTCGGCGCAGATACGCAGTATTTT. Translated, it gives CASSEGLVGADTQYF.

This clonotype was observed many times. This chain joins TRBV20-1 and TRBJ2-3, with 9 bases aligning to TRBD2. The V gene's germline CDR1 is DFQATT and CDR2 SNEGSKA (reference sequence). The CDR3 has 15 residues. V was pared by 5 bases and J by 3 bases, with 9 bases of the junction left unmatched. The chain's CDR3 is CSAARSGRITDTQYF. CDR3 in DNA: TGCAGTGCTGCGAGAAGCGGGAGGATTACAGATACGCAGTATTTT.

This clonotype was observed at least ten times. The chain recombines TRBV20-1 with TRBJ2-1; 12 bases agree with TRBD2. V trimming: 2 bases; J trimming: 0 bases; junction bases outside the gene matches: 2. This CDR3 is built from 16 residues. Germline values: CDR1 DFQATT, CDR2 SNEGSKA (reference sequence). The chain's CDR3 is CSARILAGGSYNEQFF. CDR3 nucleotide sequence: TGCAGTGCTAGAATACTAGCGGGGGGCTCCTACAATGAGCAGTTCTTC.

Many counts were recorded for this clonotype. The chain couples TRBV5-1 to TRBJ2-7; 9 nucleotides match TRBD1. The CDR3 sequence is 14 residues long. V dropped 4 bases and J dropped 6; count of bases not matched to a gene: 8. The germline V gene encodes CDR1 SGHRS and CDR2 YFSETQ. CDR3 nucleotides: TGCGCCAGCAGCCGGACAGGGGAATTCCTCGAGCAGTACTTC. Translating gives CASSRTGEFLEQYF.

The chain couples TRBV28 to TRBJ1-5; D is ambiguous. The germline gives CDR1 MDHEN, CDR2 SYDVKM. V dropped 11 bases and J dropped 6 bases, with 20 bases sitting between them. This CDR3 region has 14 residues. Here the CDR3 DNA reads TGTGCCCACGGTAGGCCCCATCAGAGTCAGCCCCAGCATTTT. Protein product: CAHGRPHQSQPQHF. Supplemented by reference TRBV28 and TRBJ1-5, the full variable domain reads DVKVTQSSRYLVKRTGEKVFLECVQDMDHENMFWYRQDPGLGLRLIYFSYDVKMKEKGDIPEGYSVSREKKERFSLILESASTNQTSMYLCAHGRPHQSQPQHFGDGTRLSIL.

This clonotype has at least ten counts. The chain employs TRBV7-2 and TRBJ2-1, with TRBD2 matching 8 bases. The CDR3 length is 16 residues. The germline V gene has CDR1 SGHTA and CDR2 FQGNSA. Germline trimming cut 1 base from V and 5 bases from J; bases unmatched to any gene: 7. The DNA of the CDR3 is TGTGCCAGCAGCTTAGTGGCTAGCGGGCGGAACAATGAGCAGTTCTTC. Protein sequence: CASSLVASGRNNEQFF.

This clonotype occurred a few times. The genes are TRBV19 and TRBJ1-2, with no clear D. V lost 8 bases, J lost 6 bases, and 19 bases lay in between. Germline assignment: CDR1 LNHDA and CDR2 SQIVND (reference sequence). The CDR3 loop spans 14 amino acids. CDR3 residues: CASAPWLFGDGYTF. CDR3 nucleotide sequence: TGTGCCAGTGCCCCTTGGCTTTTCGGTGATGGCTACACCTTC.

This clonotype was recorded at least ten times. The CDR3: CASSQVGSGNSPLHF. CDR3 sequence (DNA): TGCGCCAGCAGCCAAGTTGGGAGTGGTAATTCACCCCTCCACTTT. This chain links TRBV4-3 with TRBJ1-6, with no clear D. In germline, CDR1 is LGHNA, CDR2 YSLEER. This CDR3 has 15 amino acids. V was shortened by 1 base and J by 6 bases, with 10 bases between the two germline ends.

V is TRBV20-1 and J is TRBJ1-1; D not resolved. Trimming pared 6 bases from V and 11 bases from J, leaving 25 bases between. This CDR3 has 14 amino acids. The germline V gene encodes CDR1 DFQATT and CDR2 SNEGSKA (reference sequence). CDR3 sequence (DNA): TGCAGTGCCACTAAAGGCCAAAGTGGGTTTAAGGCTTTCTTT. This sequence encodes CSATKGQSGFKAFF.

Comments on this clonotype: An end of the junction differs from the germline gene, which may be a read error. The CDR3, as DNA: TGTGCCAGCAGTATATCGGGGAATACTGAAGCTTTCTTT. Translation: CASSISGNTEAFF. The chain recombines TRBV19 with TRBJ1-1, with D unresolved. Germline CDR1 LNHDA, CDR2 SQIVND (reference sequence). The CDR3 length is 13 residues.

This clonotype was counted between two and nine times. J is TRBJ1-1 and V is TRBV7-9; TRBD1 agrees at 7 bases. CDR1 is SEHNR, CDR2 FQNEAQ, per germline (reference sequence). Trimming at V came to 5 bases and at J to 11 bases, leaving 8 bases not matched to a gene. This CDR3 contains 12 residues. Here the CDR3 DNA reads TGTGCCAGCAGCCGTCGACAGGGTGCCGCTTTCTTT. Protein product: CASSRRQGAAFF.

The table lists this clonotype with many counts. The chain combines TRBV7-2 with TRBJ2-1; D gene ambiguous. The CDR3 sequence is 14 residues long. From germline, CDR1 is SGHTA and CDR2 FQGNSA. V shed 1 base and J shed 5 bases, with 9 bases lying between them. In nucleotides, the CDR3 is TGTGCCAGCAGCTTAGGGCGTGGCAACAATGAGCAGTTCTTC. Amino acid sequence: CASSLGRGNNEQFF.

This clonotype was seen repeatedly, ten times or more. This chain links TRBV7-7 with TRBJ2-1, with 8 bases identical to TRBD2. Germline-derived CDR1 and CDR2 are SSHAT and FNYEAQ (reference sequence). This CDR3 has 15 residues. The V and J ends lost 5 bases and 5 bases, in that order; junction bases with no gene match: 8. The CDR3 DNA reads as TGTGCCAGCAGCCCAGTCGAAGCGGGGGACAATGAGCAGTTCTTC. Protein product: CASSPVEAGDNEQFF.

In this sample, this clonotype turned up many times. The CDR3 loop is CASSRTGGANTGELFF. CDR3 in DNA: TGTGCCAGCAGCAGGACAGGAGGCGCGAACACCGGGGAGCTGTTTTTT. The rearrangement links TRBV7-2 to TRBJ2-2, with 7 nucleotides matching TRBD1. The junction had 6 bases not matched to a gene; V was cut back by 5 bases and J by 0 bases. CDR3 length equals 16 residues. CDR1 is SGHTA and CDR2 is FQGNSA in the germline V gene.

This clonotype was found many times. This chain joins TRBV12-3 or TRBV12-4 and TRBJ2-7; a possible D gene is TRBD2 (6 bases). The V gene lost 5 bases and the J gene lost 2 bases, with 13 bases spanning the gap. The CDR3 runs 14 residues. The CDR3 DNA sequence: TGTGCCAGCAGTCGCCTCGGGGGTACCTACGAGCAGTACTTC. Its translation is CASSRLGGTYEQYF.

This clonotype has only a few counts. The V and J genes are TRBV2 and TRBJ1-4; 7 bases line up with TRBD1. The V and J ends lost 6 bases and 7 bases, in that order; junction bases with no gene match: 8. In germline, CDR1 is SNHLY, CDR2 FYNNEI. The CDR3 spans 14 residues. The CDR3 loop is CASSRQGDIEKLFF. The DNA for the CDR3 is TGTGCCAGCAGCAGACAGGGTGATATTGAAAAACTGTTTTTT. The complete variable domain, with remaining parts taken from reference TRBV2 and TRBJ1-4, reads EPEVTQTPSHQVTQMGQEVILRCVPISNHLYFYWYRQILGQKVEFLVSFYNNEISEKSEIFDDQFSVERPDGSNFTLKIRSTKLEDSAMYFCASSRQGDIEKLFFGSGTQLSVL.

This clonotype was counted many times. The chain is built from TRBV18 and TRBJ1-1, with D unclear. Germline V gene data show CDR1 as KGHSH and CDR2 as LQKENI. This CDR3 is 15 amino acids long. V was pared by 2 bases and J by 1 base, with 11 bases between. CDR3 nucleotides: TGTGCCAGCTCACCAAGTTCATGGGGGAACACTGAAGCTTTCTTT. Amino acid sequence: CASSPSSWGNTEAFF. The variable domain in full, completed from reference TRBV18 and TRBJ1-1, reads NAGVMQNPRHLVRRRGQEARLRCSPMKGHSHVYWYRQLPEEGLKFMVYLQKENIIDESGMPKERFSAEFPKEGPSILRIQQVVRGDSAAYFCASSPSSWGNTEAFFGQGTRLTVV.

This clonotype was observed a few times. The rearrangement joins TRBV11-2 to TRBJ2-2; D is possibly TRBD1 (6 bases). V was pared by 4 bases and J by 4 bases, with 16 bases between. The CDR3 contains 16 residues. Germline-derived CDR1 and CDR2 are SGHAT and FQNNGV. The CDR3 region is CASSSISGHLTGELFF. The CDR3 DNA is TGTGCCAGCAGCTCAATTTCGGGACACCTCACCGGGGAGCTGTTTTTT.

This clonotype came up many times. The rearrangement uses TRBV11-2 and TRBJ2-2; D remains unclear. Germline V gene data show CDR1 as SGHAT and CDR2 as FQNNGV. Trimming removed 4 bases from V and 0 bases from J, with 18 bases in between. The CDR3 extends over 18 amino acids. CDR3 in amino acids: CASSSPPRTGSNTGELFF. In DNA form, the CDR3 reads TGTGCCAGCAGCTCCCCCCCTCGGACCGGGTCGAACACCGGGGAGCTGTTTTTT. Together with reference TRBV11-2 and TRBJ2-2, the CDR3 gives the full variable domain: EAGVAQSPRYKIIEKRQSVAFWCNPISGHATLYWYQQILGQGPKLLIQFQNNGVVDDSQLPKDRFSAERLKGVDSTLKIQPAKLEDSAVYLCASSSPPRTGSNTGELFFGEGSRLTVL.

The chain employs TRBV12-3 or TRBV12-4 and TRBJ2-5; TRBD1 agrees at 9 bases. The CDR3 is made up of 18 amino acids. V lost 6 bases to trimming and J lost 5 bases; unmatched junction nucleotides: 19. The CDR3 region is CASSSRASETGGRETQYF. The CDR3 nucleotides read TGTGCCAGCAGCTCAAGGGCCTCCGAGACAGGGGGAAGGGAGACCCAGTACTTC.

This clonotype was observed at least ten times. This chain links TRBV7-2 with TRBJ1-5; tentative D call: TRBD1 (6 bases). The CDR3 contains 13 residues. Germline V CDR1 and CDR2: SGHTA, FQGNSA. V was cut by 4 bases and J by 7 bases, with 11 bases left in between. The CDR3 DNA is TGTGCCAGCAGCTCCAGGGGAGAGCAGCCCCAGCATTTT. Translated: CASSSRGEQPQHF. Complete variable domain (other parts from reference TRBV7-2 and TRBJ1-5): GAGVSQSPSNKVTEKGKDVELRCDPISGHTALYWYRQSLGQGLEFLIYFQGNSAPDKSGLPSDRFSAERTGGSVSTLTIQRTQQEDSAVYLCASSSRGEQPQHFGDGTRLSIL.

This clonotype was recorded many times. CDR3 loop: CASSPGAGTSPFF. The CDR3 DNA reads TGTGCCAGCAGCCCTGGTGCGGGGACCAGTCCGTTCTTC. The V call is TRBV7-2, the J call TRBJ2-1; D may be TRBD2 (6 bases). Germline assignment: CDR1 SGHTA and CDR2 FQGNSA. The CDR3 has 13 residues. V lost 5 bases and J 15 bases, leaving 20 bases between the germline ends.

This clonotype came up many times. V is TRBV12-3 or TRBV12-4 and J is TRBJ2-3; TRBD2 matches 9 bases. The CDR3 spans 15 residues. J lost 4 bases, V lost 2 bases, and 4 bases had no gene match. CDR3 sequence reads: CASSLLAGWSDTQYF. The DNA for the CDR3 is TGTGCCAGCAGTTTACTAGCGGGGTGGTCAGATACGCAGTATTTT.